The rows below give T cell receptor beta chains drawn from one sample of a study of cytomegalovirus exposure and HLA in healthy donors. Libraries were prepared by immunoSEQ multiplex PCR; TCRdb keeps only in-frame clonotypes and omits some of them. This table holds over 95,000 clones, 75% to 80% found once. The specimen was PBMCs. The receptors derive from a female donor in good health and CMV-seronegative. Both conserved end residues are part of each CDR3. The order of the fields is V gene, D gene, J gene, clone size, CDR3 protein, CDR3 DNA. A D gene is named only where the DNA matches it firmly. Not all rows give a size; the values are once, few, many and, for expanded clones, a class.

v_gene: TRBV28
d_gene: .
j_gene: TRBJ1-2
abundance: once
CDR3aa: CASNSGNYGYTF
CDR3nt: TGTGCCAGCAACTCCGGGAACTATGGCTACACCTTC

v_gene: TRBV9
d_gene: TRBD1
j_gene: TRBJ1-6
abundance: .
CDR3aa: CASRTQGQGNSPLHF
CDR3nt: TGTGCCAGCAGGACTCAGGGACAGGGGAATTCACCCCTCCACTTT

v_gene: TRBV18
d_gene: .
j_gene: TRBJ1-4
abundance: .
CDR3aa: CASSPRRGEKLFF
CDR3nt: TGTGCCAGCTCACCCCGTAGGGGGGAAAAACTGTTTTTT

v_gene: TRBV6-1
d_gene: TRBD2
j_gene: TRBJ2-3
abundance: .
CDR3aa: CASREGLAEDTQYF
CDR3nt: TGTGCCAGCAGGGAGGGGCTAGCGGAAGATACGCAGTATTTT

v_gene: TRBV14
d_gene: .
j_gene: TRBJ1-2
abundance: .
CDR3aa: CASSQDFTPHGHTF
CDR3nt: TGTGCCAGCAGCCAAGATTTTACACCACATGGCCACACCTTC

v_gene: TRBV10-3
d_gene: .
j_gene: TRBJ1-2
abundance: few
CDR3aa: CATGTKYGYTF
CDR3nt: TGTGCCACCGGGACAAAATATGGCTACACCTTC

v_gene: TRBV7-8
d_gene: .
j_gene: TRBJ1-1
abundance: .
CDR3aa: CASSLDTGKRRAEAFF
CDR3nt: TGTGCCAGCAGCTTAGATACCGGAAAAAGACGGGCTGAAGCTTTCTTT

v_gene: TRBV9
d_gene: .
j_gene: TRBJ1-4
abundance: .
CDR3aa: CASSVGGGSYEKLFF
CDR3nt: TGTGCCAGCAGCGTAGGTGGGGGGTCGTATGAAAAACTGTTTTTT

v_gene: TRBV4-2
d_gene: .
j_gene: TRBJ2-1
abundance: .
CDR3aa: CASSQDLDEQFF
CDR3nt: TGTGCCAGCAGCCAAGACCTAGATGAGCAGTTCTTC

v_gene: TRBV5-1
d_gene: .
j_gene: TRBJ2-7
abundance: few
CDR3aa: CASSEAGRPYEQYF
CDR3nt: TGCGCCAGCAGCGAAGCGGGCCGACCCTACGAGCAGTACTTC

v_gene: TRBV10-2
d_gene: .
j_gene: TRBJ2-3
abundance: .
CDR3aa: CASSEPREDTQYF
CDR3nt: TGCGCCAGCAGTGAGCCGAGGGAAGATACGCAGTATTTT

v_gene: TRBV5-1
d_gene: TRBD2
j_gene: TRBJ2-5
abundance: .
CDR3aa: CASSRLAGYQETQYF
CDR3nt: TGCGCCAGCAGTCGACTAGCGGGGTACCAAGAGACCCAGTACTTC

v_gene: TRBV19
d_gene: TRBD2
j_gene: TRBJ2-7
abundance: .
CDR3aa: CASSGLAGPYEQYF
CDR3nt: TGTGCCAGTAGCGGACTAGCGGGGCCCTACGAGCAGTACTTC

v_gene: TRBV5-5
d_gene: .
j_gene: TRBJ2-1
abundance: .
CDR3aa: CASSFQGFNEQFF
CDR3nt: TGTGCCAGCAGCTTTCAGGGATTCAATGAGCAGTTCTTC

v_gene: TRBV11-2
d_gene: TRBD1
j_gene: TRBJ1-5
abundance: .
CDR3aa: CASSLEGQVYSNQPQHF
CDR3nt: TGTGCCAGCAGCTTAGAGGGACAGGTATATAGCAATCAGCCCCAGCATTTT

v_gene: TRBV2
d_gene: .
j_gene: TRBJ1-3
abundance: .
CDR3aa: CASSETRAGSGNTIYF
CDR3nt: TGTGCCAGCAGTGAAACGCGGGCCGGCTCTGGAAACACCATATATTTT

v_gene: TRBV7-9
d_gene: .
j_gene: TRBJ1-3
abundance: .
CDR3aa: CSSSQSPGEQYGNTIYF
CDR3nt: TGTTCCAGCAGCCAAAGCCCGGGGGAACAGTATGGAAACACCATATATTTT

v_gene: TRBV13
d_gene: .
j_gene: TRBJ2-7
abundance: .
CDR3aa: CASSLELGDEYEQYF
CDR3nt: TGTGCCAGCAGCCTAGAATTAGGAGATGAATACGAGCAGTACTTC